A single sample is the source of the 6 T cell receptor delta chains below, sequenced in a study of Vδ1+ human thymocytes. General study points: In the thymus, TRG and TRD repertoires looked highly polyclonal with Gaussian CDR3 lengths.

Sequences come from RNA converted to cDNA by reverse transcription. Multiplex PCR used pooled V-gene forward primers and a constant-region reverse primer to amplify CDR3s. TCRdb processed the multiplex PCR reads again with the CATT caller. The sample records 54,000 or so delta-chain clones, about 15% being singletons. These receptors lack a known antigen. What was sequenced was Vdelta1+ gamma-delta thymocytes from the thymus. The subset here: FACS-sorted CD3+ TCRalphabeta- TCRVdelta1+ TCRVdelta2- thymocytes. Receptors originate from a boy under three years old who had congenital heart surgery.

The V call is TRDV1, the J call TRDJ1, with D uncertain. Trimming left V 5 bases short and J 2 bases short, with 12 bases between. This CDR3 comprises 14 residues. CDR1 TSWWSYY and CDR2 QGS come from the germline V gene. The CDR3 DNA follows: TGTGCTCTTGGGCCCACTCCGGGAACCGATAAACTCATCTTT. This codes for CALGPTPGTDKLIF.

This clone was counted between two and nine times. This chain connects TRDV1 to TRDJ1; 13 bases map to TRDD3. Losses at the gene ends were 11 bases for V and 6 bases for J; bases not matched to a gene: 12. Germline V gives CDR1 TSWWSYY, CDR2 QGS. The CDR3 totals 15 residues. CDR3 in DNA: TGTGCTTCAAACTGGGGGATACGCGTAAGGAATAAACTCATCTTT. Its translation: CASNWGIRVRNKLIF.

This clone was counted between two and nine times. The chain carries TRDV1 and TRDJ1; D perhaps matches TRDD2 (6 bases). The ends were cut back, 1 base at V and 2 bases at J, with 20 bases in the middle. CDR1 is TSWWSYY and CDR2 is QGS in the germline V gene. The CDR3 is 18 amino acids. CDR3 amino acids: CALGERGLPRDSTDKLIF. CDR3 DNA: TGTGCTCTTGGGGAACGGGGCCTTCCCCGGGATTCGACCGATAAACTCATCTTT.

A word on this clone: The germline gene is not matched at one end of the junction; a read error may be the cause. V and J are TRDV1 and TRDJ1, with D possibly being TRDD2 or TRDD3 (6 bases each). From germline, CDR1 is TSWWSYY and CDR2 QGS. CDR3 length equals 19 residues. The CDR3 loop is CAFGDQGLPLSGTTDKLIF. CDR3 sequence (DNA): TGTGCTTTTGGGGATCAGGGCCTTCCCCTCTCGGGGACCACCGATAAACTCATCTTT.

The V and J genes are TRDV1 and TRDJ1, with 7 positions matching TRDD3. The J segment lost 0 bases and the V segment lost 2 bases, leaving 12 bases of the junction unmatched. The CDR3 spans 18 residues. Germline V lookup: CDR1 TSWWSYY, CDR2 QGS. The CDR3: CALGESPAGGLNTDKLIF. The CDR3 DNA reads TGTGCTCTTGGGGAATCCCCGGCTGGGGGCCTAAACACCGATAAACTCATCTTT.

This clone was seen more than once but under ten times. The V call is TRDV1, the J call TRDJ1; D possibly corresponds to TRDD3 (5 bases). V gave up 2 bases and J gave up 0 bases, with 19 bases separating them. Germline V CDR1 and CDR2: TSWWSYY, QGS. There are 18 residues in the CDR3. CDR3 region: CALGEFRTLGWNTDKLIF. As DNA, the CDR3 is TGTGCTCTTGGGGAATTTCGCACGCTGGGTTGGAACACCGATAAACTCATCTTT.